This TCR beta chain is drawn from a study of glioma-infiltrating T cells. Whole-study findings and limits: Tissue and blood shared very few CDR3 sequences. Above-expected tissue-blood divergence occurred in all gliomas, most in low-grade ones.

For this clonotype: Its antigen remains unidentified.

Germline-derived CDR1 and CDR2 are LNHDA and SQIVND (reference sequence). There are 12 residues in the CDR3. The V end lost 0 bases, the J end lost 9 bases, and 6 bases lay between the germline ends. Using RNA template, CDR3s of TCR alpha and beta were amplified with iRepertoire arm-PCR. For one-step reverse transcription and amplification, about 85-400 ng of tissue mRNA or PBMC total RNA was used. TCRdb redid the calling of the multiplex PCR reads with MiXCR, one entry per CDR3 protein. The table lists approximately 100,000 distinct CDR3 sequences, around a quarter of them singletons. Material for sequencing was glioma tissue, nonneoplastic brain tissue, or PBMCs (not recorded which). This clonotype was sampled from a human donor with low-grade glioma or glioblastoma, undergoing nonglioma brain surgery, or in good health (not recorded which). The gene calls are TRBV19 and TRBJ2-1; D not certain. CDR3 in amino acids: CASSIEGSEQFF. CDR3 in DNA: TGTGCCAGTAGTATAGAGGGTTCTGAGCAGTTCTTC.